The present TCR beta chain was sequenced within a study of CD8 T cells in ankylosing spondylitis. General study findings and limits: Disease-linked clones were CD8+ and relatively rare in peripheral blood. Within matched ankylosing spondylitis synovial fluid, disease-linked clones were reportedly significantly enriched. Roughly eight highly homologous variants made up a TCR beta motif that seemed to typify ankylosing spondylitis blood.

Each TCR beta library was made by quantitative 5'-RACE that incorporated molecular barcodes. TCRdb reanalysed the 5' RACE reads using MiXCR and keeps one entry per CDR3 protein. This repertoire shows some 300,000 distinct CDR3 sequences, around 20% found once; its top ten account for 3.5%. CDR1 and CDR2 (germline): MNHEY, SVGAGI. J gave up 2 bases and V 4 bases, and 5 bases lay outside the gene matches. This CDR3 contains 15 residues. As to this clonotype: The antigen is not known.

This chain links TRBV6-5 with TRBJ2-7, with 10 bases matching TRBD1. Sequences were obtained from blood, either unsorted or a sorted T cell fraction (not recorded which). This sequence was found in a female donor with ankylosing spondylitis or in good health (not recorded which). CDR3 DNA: TGTGCCAGCAGTTTTCAGGGACAGGGGACCTACGAGCAGTACTTC. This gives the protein CASSFQGQGTYEQYF.